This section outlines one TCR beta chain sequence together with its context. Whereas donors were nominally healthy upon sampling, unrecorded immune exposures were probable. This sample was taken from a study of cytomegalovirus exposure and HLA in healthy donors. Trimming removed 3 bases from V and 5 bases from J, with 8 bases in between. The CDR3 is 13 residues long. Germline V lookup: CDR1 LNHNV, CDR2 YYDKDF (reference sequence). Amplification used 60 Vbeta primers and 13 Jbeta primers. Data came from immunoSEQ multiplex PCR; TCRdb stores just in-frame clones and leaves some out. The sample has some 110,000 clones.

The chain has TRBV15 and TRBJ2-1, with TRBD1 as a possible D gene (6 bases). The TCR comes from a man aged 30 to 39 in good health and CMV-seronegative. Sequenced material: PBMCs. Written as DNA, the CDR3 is TGTGCCACCAGCAGCAGGGGTAACAATGAGCAGTTCTTC. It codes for CATSSRGNNEQFF.